This T cell receptor beta chain was sequenced in a study of blood T cell repertoires in COVID-19. Turning to the study itself: Whether acute or convalescent, the COVID-19 samples came from the United States, Italy and Spain. PBMCs, B-cell-depleted T cells, or T cells provided the cDNA or gDNA that made up the material.

The V end was cut by 2 bases, the J end by 1 base, with 13 bases between. This CDR3 contains 15 residues. Germline assignment: CDR1 SGHNT and CDR2 YYREEE (reference sequence). Study processing details: How many nucleated cells were present was estimated from reference gene primer amplification. The table came from immunoSEQ multiplex PCR; TCRdb's copy has only in-frame clones and leaves some out. Clonal size and the V and J genes are those of that table, whereas D and trimming came from the DNA. The sample contains about 110,000 clones, around 89% of which appear only once. The source material was peripheral blood. The rearrangement uses TRBV5-4 and TRBJ2-7; the D gene is possibly TRBD1 (6 bases). The receptor was derived from a woman aged 50 to 60 with acute or convalescent COVID-19. For the CDR3, the DNA is TGTGCCAGCAGCTTAGACTCCCAGGGGTCCTACGAGCAGTACTTC. This translates into CASSLDSQGSYEQYF.